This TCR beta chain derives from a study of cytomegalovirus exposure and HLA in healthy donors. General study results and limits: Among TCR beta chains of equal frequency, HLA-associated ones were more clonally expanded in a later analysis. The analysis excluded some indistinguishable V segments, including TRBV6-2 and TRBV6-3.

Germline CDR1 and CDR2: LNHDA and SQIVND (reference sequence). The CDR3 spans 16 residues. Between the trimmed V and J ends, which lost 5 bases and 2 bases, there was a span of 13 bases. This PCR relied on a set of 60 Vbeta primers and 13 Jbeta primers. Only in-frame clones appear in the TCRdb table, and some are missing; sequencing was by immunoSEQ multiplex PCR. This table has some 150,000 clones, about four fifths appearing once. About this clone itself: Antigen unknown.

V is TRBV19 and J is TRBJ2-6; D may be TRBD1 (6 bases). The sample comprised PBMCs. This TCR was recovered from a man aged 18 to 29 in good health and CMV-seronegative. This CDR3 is CASSEMGAPGANVLTF. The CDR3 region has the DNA TGTGCCAGTAGTGAAATGGGGGCGCCTGGGGCCAACGTCCTGACTTTC.